These 28 T cell receptor beta chains were all obtained from the same sample, sequenced in a study of cytomegalovirus exposure and HLA in healthy donors. Method: immunoSEQ multiplex PCR; TCRdb's copy keeps in-frame clones and lacks some. The sample includes around 120,000 clones, 85% to 90% of them seen just once. The specimen sequenced was PBMCs. These receptors were obtained from a woman aged 18-29 years in good health and CMV-seronegative.

The V call is TRBV27, the J call TRBJ2-7; D possibly corresponds to TRBD1 (6 bases). Trimming pared 10 bases from V and 3 bases from J, leaving 16 bases between. The CDR3 is 13 amino acids. Germline V lookup: CDR1 MNHEY, CDR2 SMNVEV (reference sequence). The CDR3 DNA follows: TGTGCCACCTCGTGGGGGCTAAGCTACGAGCAGTACTTC. Translated: CATSWGLSYEQYF.

The V and J genes are TRBV13 and TRBJ2-1; 8 bases map to TRBD1. Germline V CDR1 and CDR2: PRHDT, FYEKMQ (reference sequence). The CDR3 loop spans 16 amino acids. Trimming cost V 5 bases and J 9 bases; bases outside gene matches: 15. The CDR3 bases are TGTGCCAGCAGCAGCCCCGGGACAGGAGAGGGGGGTGAGCAGTTCTTC. Translated: CASSSPGTGEGGEQFF.

CDR3 residues: CASASSGTEAFF. For the CDR3, the DNA is TGTGCCAGCGCCTCTAGTGGGACTGAAGCTTTCTTT. The V gene is TRBV27, the J gene TRBJ1-1; D remains ambiguous. Germline assignment: CDR1 MNHEY and CDR2 SMNVEV (reference sequence). Trimming cost V 8 bases and J 5 bases, with 12 bases left between them. The CDR3 is made up of 12 amino acids.

The rearrangement links TRBV6-6 to TRBJ2-7; tentatively, D is TRBD1 (6 bases). The CDR3 covers 16 residues. V dropped 6 bases and J dropped 2 bases, with 20 bases sitting between them. Germline CDR1 reads MNHNY; CDR2 reads SVGAGI (reference sequence). The CDR3 nucleotides are TGTGCCAGCAGCCGACCCCCGGGACAAGGCACCTACGAGCAGTACTTC. Encoded protein: CASSRPPGQGTYEQYF.

The chain links TRBV27 to TRBJ2-5; no reliable D call. The CDR3 runs 14 residues. V was shortened by 5 bases and J by 2 bases, with 12 bases between the two germline ends. The germline CDR1 and CDR2 sequences are MNHEY and SMNVEV (reference sequence). The CDR3 region has the DNA TGTGCCAGCAGTCTCTACCCGGGTCAAGAGACCCAGTACTTC. It translates to CASSLYPGQETQYF.

CDR3 DNA: TGTGCCAGCGATCTCGAGGGCCTAGGAGGCGGCTACACCTTC. Its protein product is CASDLEGLGGGYTF. The gene calls are TRBV2 and TRBJ1-2, with no clear D. Trimming removed 8 bases from V and 8 bases from J, with 21 bases in between. There are 14 residues in the CDR3. The germline CDR1 and CDR2 sequences are SNHLY and FYNNEI.

The rearrangement links TRBV5-6 to TRBJ1-2; D possibly corresponds to TRBD1 (6 bases). Trimming took 0 bases from V and 0 from J, leaving 12 bases between them. CDR3 length: 16 residues. Per the germline V gene, CDR1 is SGHDT and CDR2 is YYEEEE. CDR3 nucleotide sequence: TGTGCCAGCAGCTTGGACAGGGACCTAGCTAACTATGGCTACACCTTC. It specifies CASSLDRDLANYGYTF.

The rearrangement uses TRBV4-1 and TRBJ2-3, with TRBD1 matching 7 bases. The CDR3 is made up of 17 amino acids. V trimming: 1 base; J trimming: 11 bases; junction bases outside the gene matches: 18. Germline CDR1 is MGHRA and CDR2 is YSYEKL. The CDR3 DNA is TGCGCCAGCAGCCAAGCCCCCCCCCGAAAAACAGGGGACGAGCAGTATTTT. It is translated as CASSQAPPRKTGDEQYF.

This chain uses TRBV21-1 with TRBJ1-5. TRBV21-1 is shown as a pseudogene. The CDR3 is 14 amino acids. The CDR3 region is CASSTRNSNQPQHF. Here the CDR3 DNA reads TGTGCCAGCAGCACCCGTAATAGCAATCAGCCCCAGCATTTT.

Only one count was recorded for this clone. V gene TRBV6-5 combines with J gene TRBJ1-5; D might be TRBD1 (6 bases). The CDR3 is 14 residues long. The V gene lost 2 bases and the J gene lost 7 bases, with 12 bases spanning the gap. CDR1 is MNHEY, CDR2 SVGAGI, per germline. CDR3 loop: CASSYGGGDQPQHF. The CDR3 DNA is TGTGCCAGCAGTTACGGAGGGGGGGACCAGCCCCAGCATTTT.

The chain's CDR3 is CASSLQAGGGINYGYTF. CDR3 bases: TGTGCCAGCAGCTTGCAGGCCGGGGGGGGGATAAACTATGGCTACACCTTC. The rearrangement joins TRBV5-4 to TRBJ1-2, with D possibly TRBD1 on 5 matching bases. The CDR3 has 17 amino acids. Germline V gene data show CDR1 as SGHNT and CDR2 as YYREEE (reference sequence). V dropped 1 base and J dropped 2 bases, with 18 bases sitting between them.

This clone was detected only a few times. The rearrangement joins TRBV11-2 to TRBJ2-7; D unresolved. The germline CDR1 and CDR2 sequences are SGHAT and FQNNGV. This CDR3 has 13 amino acids. The V end lost 5 bases, the J end lost 3 bases, and 11 bases lay between the germline ends. This CDR3 is CASSPTRGYEQYF. The CDR3 DNA reads TGTGCCAGCAGCCCCACCCGCGGCTACGAGCAGTACTTC.

The table lists this clone with a few counts. This chain links TRBV9 with TRBJ2-1; 7 nucleotides line up with TRBD2. CDR3 length equals 15 residues. CDR1 and CDR2 (germline): SGDLS, YYNGEE. J lost 4 bases, V lost 4 bases, and 8 bases had no gene match. The CDR3 DNA sequence: TGTGCCAGCAGCCCCGGGACTAACTATTACAATGAGCAGTTCTTC. This sequence encodes CASSPGTNYYNEQFF.

The V call is TRBV5-4, the J call TRBJ2-4, with 9 nucleotides matching TRBD2. Germline V lookup: CDR1 SGHNT, CDR2 YYREEE (reference sequence). The length of the CDR3 is 15 residues. V shed 7 bases and J 6 bases; nucleotides not matched to a gene: 11. For the CDR3, the DNA is TGTGCCAGCTCAAATCCGGGACTAGCCCCAAACATTCAGTACTTC. Protein product: CASSNPGLAPNIQYF.

The V call is TRBV6-5, the J call TRBJ2-7; a possible D gene is TRBD2 (5 bases). There are 13 residues in the CDR3. The V and J ends lost 6 bases and 3 bases respectively, with 12 bases between them. Germline CDR1 reads MNHEY; CDR2 reads SVGAGI. CDR3 nucleotides: TGTGCCAGCAGGGACTGGAAAAGCTACGAGCAGTACTTC. It codes for CASRDWKSYEQYF.

The rearrangement links TRBV5-6 to TRBJ1-4; D uncertain. CDR1 and CDR2 from the germline V gene are SGHDT and YYEEEE. V was shortened by 4 bases and J by 6 bases, with 10 bases between the two germline ends. The CDR3 totals 13 residues. CDR3 DNA sequence: TGTGCCAGCAGCATCGGGGATTATGAAAAACTGTTTTTT. Translated: CASSIGDYEKLFF.

V usage is TRBV5-1 and J usage is TRBJ2-5; a weak D match, TRBD2 (7 bases). The CDR3 consists of 15 residues. Per germline, CDR1 SGHRS and CDR2 YFSETQ. The V and J ends lost 1 base and 5 bases respectively, with 15 bases between them. The CDR3 reads CASSLWASGQETQYF. The DNA for the CDR3 is TGCGCCAGCAGCTTGTGGGCTAGCGGACAGGAGACCCAGTACTTC.

The CDR3 bases are TGTGCCAGTAGAAGGCTAGCGGGCTCCTACGAGCAGTACTTC. It is translated as CASRRLAGSYEQYF. This chain joins TRBV19 and TRBJ2-7, with 8 positions matching TRBD2. The CDR3 covers 14 residues. Losses at the gene ends were 6 bases for V and 0 bases for J; bases not matched to a gene: 4. CDR1 is LNHDA, CDR2 SQIVND, per germline (reference sequence). Full variable domain (outside the CDR3, taken from reference TRBV19 and TRBJ2-7): DGGITQSPKYLFRKEGQNVTLSCEQNLNHDAMYWYRQDPGQGLRLIYYSQIVNDFQKGDIAEGYSVSREKKESFPLTVTSAQKNPTAFYLCASRRLAGSYEQYFGPGTRLTVT.

This chain connects TRBV4-2 to TRBJ2-5; 11 bases map to TRBD2. Germline V lookup: CDR1 LGHNA, CDR2 YNFKEQ. The V gene end was trimmed by 4 bases and the J gene end by 2 bases; junction bases not matched to a gene: 9. The CDR3 has 17 amino acids. The CDR3 DNA follows: TGTGCCAGCAGCCCAGGACTAGCGGGCCTACTACAAGAGACCCAGTACTTC. Translated: CASSPGLAGLLQETQYF.

The chain is built from TRBV29-1 and TRBJ2-1; 10 nucleotides match TRBD2. Germline V gene sequence: CDR1 SQVTM, CDR2 ANQGSEA. CDR3 length: 13 amino acids. Unmatched junction bases numbered 1, after V lost 4 bases and J lost 4 bases. CDR3 region: CSVALAGYNEQFF. In DNA, the CDR3 is TGCAGCGTTGCACTAGCGGGGTACAATGAGCAGTTCTTC.

The gene calls are TRBV28 and TRBJ2-7, with TRBD2 matching over 8 bases. The length of the CDR3 is 19 residues. Germline trimming cut 4 bases from V and 2 bases from J; bases unmatched to any gene: 19. Germline CDR1 MDHEN, CDR2 SYDVKM. Here the CDR3 DNA reads TGTGCCAGCAGTTCCTGGGGGGGAGCGGGAGCTTATACCCCCTACGAGCAGTACTTC. It is translated as CASSSWGGAGAYTPYEQYF.

The V and J genes are TRBV5-4 and TRBJ2-5, with unresolved D. Per the germline V gene, CDR1 is SGHNT and CDR2 is YYREEE (reference sequence). The CDR3 sequence is 13 residues long. V lost 4 bases to trimming and J lost 1 base, with 8 bases between them. CDR3 protein: CASSKGAQETQYF. The DNA of the CDR3 is TGTGCCAGCAGCAAAGGAGCCCAAGAGACCCAGTACTTC.

The V and J genes are TRBV6-6 and TRBJ1-2; no definite D call. The CDR3 consists of 15 residues. Germline V lookup: CDR1 MNHNY, CDR2 SVGAGI (reference sequence). The V end lost 5 bases, the J end lost 2 bases, and 15 bases lay between the germline ends. The CDR3 loop reads CASSPHRQDNYGYTF. The CDR3 coding sequence is TGTGCCAGCAGTCCCCACCGACAAGACAACTATGGCTACACCTTC.

The CDR3 loop is CASSRPGLAGYNEQFF. The DNA of the CDR3 is TGTGCCAGCAGCCGCCCGGGACTAGCGGGCTACAATGAGCAGTTCTTC. The genes are TRBV7-2 and TRBJ2-1; 12 bases agree with TRBD2. Germline V gives CDR1 SGHTA, CDR2 FQGNSA. CDR3 size: 16 residues. V lost 5 bases, J lost 3 bases, and 5 bases stayed unmatched.

The CDR3 spells CASRGSGEAGELFF. DNA of the CDR3: TGTGCCAGCCGGGGCTCGGGGGAGGCCGGGGAGCTGTTTTTT. The chain is built from TRBV19 and TRBJ2-2; tentative D call: TRBD2 (6 bases). CDR1 LNHDA and CDR2 SQIVND come from the germline V gene (reference sequence). The CDR3 has 14 residues. With 9 bases removed from V and 6 bases from J, the gap between germline ends came to 17 bases. Complete variable domain (other parts from reference TRBV19 and TRBJ2-2): DGGITQSPKYLFRKEGQNVTLSCEQNLNHDAMYWYRQDPGQGLRLIYYSQIVNDFQKGDIAEGYSVSREKKESFPLTVTSAQKNPTAFYLCASRGSGEAGELFFGEGSRLTVL.

The chain employs TRBV7-9 and TRBJ2-7; 7 bases fit TRBD1. The CDR3 is 12 residues long. CDR1 is SEHNR and CDR2 is FQNEAQ in the germline V gene (reference sequence). The junction had 9 bases not matched to a gene; V was cut back by 7 bases and J by 9 bases. The CDR3 bases are TGTGCCAGCAACGTACCGGGACAGCCGCAGTACTTC. Translated, it gives CASNVPGQPQYF. The full variable domain, with the rest looked up from reference TRBV7-9 and TRBJ2-7, is DTGVSQNPRHKITKRGQNVTFRCDPISEHNRLYWYRQTLGQGPEFLTYFQNEAQLEKSRLLSDRFSAERPKGSFSTLEIQRTEQGDSAMYLCASNVPGQPQYFGPGTRLTVT.

The chain carries TRBV4-3 and TRBJ2-7; 7 bases match TRBD1. CDR3 length equals 15 residues. V trimming: 2 bases; J trimming: 0 bases; junction bases outside the gene matches: 4. The germline V gene encodes CDR1 LGHNA and CDR2 YSLEER. CDR3 sequence reads: CASSQSGQSSYEQYF. The CDR3 nucleotides are TGCGCCAGCAGCCAATCGGGACAGAGCTCCTACGAGCAGTACTTC.

V gene TRBV6-5 combines with J gene TRBJ2-3; 8 bases match TRBD2. The germline gives CDR1 MNHEY, CDR2 SVGAGI. V dropped 11 bases and J dropped 4; count of bases not matched to a gene: 11. This CDR3 has 14 amino acids. CDR3 coding DNA: TGTGCCTCCGAGCCGGGGGGGCTGGCAGATACGCAGTATTTT. Amino acid sequence: CASEPGGLADTQYF.